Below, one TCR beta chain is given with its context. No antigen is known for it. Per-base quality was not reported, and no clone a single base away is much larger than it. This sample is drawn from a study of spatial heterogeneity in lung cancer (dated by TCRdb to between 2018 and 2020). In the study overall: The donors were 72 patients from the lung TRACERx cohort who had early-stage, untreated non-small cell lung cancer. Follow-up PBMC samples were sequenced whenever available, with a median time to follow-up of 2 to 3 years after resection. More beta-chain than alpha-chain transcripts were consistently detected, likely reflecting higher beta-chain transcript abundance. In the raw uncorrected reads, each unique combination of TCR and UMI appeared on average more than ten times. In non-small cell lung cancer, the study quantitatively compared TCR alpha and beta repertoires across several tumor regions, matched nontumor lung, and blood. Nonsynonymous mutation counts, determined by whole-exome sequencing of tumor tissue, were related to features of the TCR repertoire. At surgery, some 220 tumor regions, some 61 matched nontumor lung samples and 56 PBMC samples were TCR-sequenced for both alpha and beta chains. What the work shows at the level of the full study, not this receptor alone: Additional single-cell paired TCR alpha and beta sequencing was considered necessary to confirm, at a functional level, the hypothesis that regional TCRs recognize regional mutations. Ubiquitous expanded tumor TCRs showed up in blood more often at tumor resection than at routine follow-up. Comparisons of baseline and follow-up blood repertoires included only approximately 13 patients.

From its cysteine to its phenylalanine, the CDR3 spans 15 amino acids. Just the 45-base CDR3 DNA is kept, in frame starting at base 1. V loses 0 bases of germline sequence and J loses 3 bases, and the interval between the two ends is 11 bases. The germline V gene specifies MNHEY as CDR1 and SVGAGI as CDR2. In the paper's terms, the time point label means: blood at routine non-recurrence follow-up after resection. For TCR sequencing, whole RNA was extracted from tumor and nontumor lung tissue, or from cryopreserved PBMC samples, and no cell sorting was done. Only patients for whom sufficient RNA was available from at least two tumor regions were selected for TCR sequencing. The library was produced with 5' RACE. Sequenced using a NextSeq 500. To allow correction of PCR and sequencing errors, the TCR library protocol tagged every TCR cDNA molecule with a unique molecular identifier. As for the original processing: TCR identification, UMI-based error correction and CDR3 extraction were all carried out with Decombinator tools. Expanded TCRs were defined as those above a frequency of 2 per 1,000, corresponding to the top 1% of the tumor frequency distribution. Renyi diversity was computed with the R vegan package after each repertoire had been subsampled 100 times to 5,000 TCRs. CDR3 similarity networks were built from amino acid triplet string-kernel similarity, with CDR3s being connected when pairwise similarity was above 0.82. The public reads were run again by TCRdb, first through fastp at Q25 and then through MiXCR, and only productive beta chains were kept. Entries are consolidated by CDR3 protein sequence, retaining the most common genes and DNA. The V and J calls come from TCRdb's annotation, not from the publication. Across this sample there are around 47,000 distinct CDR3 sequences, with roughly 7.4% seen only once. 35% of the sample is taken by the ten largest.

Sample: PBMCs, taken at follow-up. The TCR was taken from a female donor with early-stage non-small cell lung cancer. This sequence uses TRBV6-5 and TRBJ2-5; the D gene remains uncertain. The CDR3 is CASSYSGMTEETQYF. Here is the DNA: TGTGCCAGCAGTTACTCGGGGATGACGGAAGAGACCCAGTACTTC.